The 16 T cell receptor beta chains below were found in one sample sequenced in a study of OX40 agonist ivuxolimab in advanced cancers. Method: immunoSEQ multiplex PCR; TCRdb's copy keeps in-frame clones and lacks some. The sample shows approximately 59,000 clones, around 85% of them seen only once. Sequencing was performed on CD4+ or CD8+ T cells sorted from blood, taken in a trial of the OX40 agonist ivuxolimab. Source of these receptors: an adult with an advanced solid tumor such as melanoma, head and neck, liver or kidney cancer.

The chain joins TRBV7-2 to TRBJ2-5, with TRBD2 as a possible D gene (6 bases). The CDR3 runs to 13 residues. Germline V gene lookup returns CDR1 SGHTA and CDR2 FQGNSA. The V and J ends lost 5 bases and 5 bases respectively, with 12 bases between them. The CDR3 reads CASSPGLRETQYF. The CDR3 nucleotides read TGTGCCAGCAGCCCGGGACTTCGGGAGACCCAGTACTTC.

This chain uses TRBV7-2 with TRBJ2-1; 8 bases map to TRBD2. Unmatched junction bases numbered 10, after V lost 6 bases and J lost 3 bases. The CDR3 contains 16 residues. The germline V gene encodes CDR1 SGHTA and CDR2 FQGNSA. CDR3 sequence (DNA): TGTGCCAGCAGACCGGGGGGGACTGGCCTCTACAATGAGCAGTTCTTC. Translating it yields CASRPGGTGLYNEQFF.

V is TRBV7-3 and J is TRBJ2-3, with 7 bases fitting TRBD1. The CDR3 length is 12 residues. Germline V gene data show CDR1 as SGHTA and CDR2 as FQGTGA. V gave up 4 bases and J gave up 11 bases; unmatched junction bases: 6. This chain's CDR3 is CASSSPQGKQYF. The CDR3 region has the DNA TGTGCCAGCAGCTCCCCACAGGGGAAGCAGTATTTT.

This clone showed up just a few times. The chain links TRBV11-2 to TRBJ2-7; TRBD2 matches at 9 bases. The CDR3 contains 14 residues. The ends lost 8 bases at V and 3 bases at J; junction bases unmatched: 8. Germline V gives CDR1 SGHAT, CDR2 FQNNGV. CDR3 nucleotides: TGTGCCAGCCATAGTCCTAGCGGGGACTACGAGCAGTACTTC. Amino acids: CASHSPSGDYEQYF.

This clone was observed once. CDR3 amino acids: CSVGGTSGKTDTQYF. CDR3 coding DNA: TGCAGCGTTGGGGGGACTAGCGGAAAAACAGATACGCAGTATTTT. This chain connects TRBV29-1 to TRBJ2-3, with 11 bases matching TRBD2. V shed 4 bases, J shed 3 bases, and the junction held 6 bases outside the gene matches. Germline-derived CDR1 and CDR2 are SQVTM and ANQGSEA. The CDR3 consists of 15 residues.

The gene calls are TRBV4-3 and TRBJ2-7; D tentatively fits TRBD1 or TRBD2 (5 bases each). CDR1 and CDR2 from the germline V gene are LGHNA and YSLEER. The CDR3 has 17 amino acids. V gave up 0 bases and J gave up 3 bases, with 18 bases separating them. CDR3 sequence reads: CASSQESGTSDVYEQYF. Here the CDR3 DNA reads TGCGCCAGCAGCCAAGAATCCGGGACCTCTGACGTCTACGAGCAGTACTTC.

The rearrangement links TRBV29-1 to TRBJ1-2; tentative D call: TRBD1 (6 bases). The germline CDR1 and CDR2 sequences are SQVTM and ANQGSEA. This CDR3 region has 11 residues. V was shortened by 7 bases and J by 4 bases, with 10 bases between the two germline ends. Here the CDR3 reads CSAGVTYGYTF. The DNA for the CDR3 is TGCAGCGCAGGGGTAACCTATGGCTACACCTTC.

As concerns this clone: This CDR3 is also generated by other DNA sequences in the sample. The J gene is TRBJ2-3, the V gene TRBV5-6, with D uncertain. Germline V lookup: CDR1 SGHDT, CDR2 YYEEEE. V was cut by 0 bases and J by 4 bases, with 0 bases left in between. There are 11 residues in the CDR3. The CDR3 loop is CASSLADTQYF. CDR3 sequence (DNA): TGTGCCAGCAGCTTGGCAGATACGCAGTATTTT.

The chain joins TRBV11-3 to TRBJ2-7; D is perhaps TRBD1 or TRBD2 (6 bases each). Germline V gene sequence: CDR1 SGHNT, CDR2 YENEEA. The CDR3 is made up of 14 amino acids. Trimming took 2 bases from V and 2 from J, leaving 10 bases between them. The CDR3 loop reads CASSLRGAAYEQYF. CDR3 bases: TGTGCCAGCAGCTTAAGGGGGGCCGCCTACGAGCAGTACTTC.

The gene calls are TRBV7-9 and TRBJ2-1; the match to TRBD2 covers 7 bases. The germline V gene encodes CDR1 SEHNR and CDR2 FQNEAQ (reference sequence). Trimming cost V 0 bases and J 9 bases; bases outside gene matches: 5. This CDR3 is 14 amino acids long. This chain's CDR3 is CASSLAGERGEQFF. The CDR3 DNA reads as TGTGCCAGCAGCTTAGCAGGGGAGCGGGGTGAGCAGTTCTTC.

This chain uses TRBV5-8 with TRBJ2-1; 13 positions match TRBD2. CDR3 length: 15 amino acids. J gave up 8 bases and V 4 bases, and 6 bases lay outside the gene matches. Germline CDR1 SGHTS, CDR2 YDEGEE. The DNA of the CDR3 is TGTGCCAGCAGCACGGGACTAGCGGGGACCGATGAGCAGTTCTTC. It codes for CASSTGLAGTDEQFF.

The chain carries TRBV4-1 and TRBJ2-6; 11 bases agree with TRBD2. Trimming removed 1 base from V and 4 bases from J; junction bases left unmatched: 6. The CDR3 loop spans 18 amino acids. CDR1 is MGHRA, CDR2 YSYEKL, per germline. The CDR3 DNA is TGCGCCAGCAGCCAAGCATTAGCGGGAGGGCACGGGGCCAACGTCCTGACTTTC. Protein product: CASSQALAGGHGANVLTF.

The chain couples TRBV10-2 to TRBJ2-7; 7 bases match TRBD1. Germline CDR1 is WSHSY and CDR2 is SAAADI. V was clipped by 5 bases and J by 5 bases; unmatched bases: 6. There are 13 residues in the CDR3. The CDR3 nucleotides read TGCGCCAGCAGTAGTGCCGGGACAGACGAGCAGTACTTC. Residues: CASSSAGTDEQYF.

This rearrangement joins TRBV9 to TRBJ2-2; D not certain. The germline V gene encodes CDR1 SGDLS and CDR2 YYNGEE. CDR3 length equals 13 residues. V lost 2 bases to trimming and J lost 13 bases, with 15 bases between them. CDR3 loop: CASSVGLRSGLFF. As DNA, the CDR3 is TGTGCCAGCAGCGTCGGTCTACGCAGTGGGCTGTTTTTT.

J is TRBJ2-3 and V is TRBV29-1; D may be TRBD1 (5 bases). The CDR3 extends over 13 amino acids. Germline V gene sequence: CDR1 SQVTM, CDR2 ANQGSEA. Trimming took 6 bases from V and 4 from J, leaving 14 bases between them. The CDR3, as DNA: TGCAGCGTGGGGCAAAGTTTGGCAGATACGCAGTATTTT. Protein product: CSVGQSLADTQYF.

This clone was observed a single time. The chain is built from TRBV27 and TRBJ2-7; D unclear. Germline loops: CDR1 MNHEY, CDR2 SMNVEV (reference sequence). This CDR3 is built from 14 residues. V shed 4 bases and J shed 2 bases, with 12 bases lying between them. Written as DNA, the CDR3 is TGTGCCAGCAGTTCCCAAGCCTTCGCCTACGAGCAGTACTTC. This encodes CASSSQAFAYEQYF.